What follows are 32 T cell receptor beta chains derived from one specimen sequenced in a study of tumor and adjacent non-tumor tissue in lung cancer. This sample's RNA came from whole unsorted tissue. Distant lung tissue was collected more than 3 cm away from the tumor edge. Three rounds of nested PCR, following a modified ARM-PCR protocol, produced the TCRbeta library. TCRdb analysed the multiplex PCR reads with MiXCR anew, one entry per CDR3 protein. Among 90,000 to 100,000 distinct CDR3 sequences, less than 85% were seen once, and the ten largest hold 30%. Sequencing was performed on distant non-tumor lung tissue. Receptors originate from a man between 60 and 75 years old with small cell lung cancer.

The chain carries TRBV11-3 and TRBJ2-3; no reliable D call. In germline, CDR1 is SGHNT, CDR2 YENEEA. The CDR3 has 14 amino acids. Trimming took 7 bases from V and 6 from J, leaving 17 bases between them. CDR3 coding DNA: TGTGCCAGCAAACAGCGAGAGGAGTGGGATACGCAGTATTTT. Its protein product is CASKQREEWDTQYF.

Concerning this clonotype: It is likely a read error, because the conserved phenylalanine at the end of the CDR3 is missing. Because the CDR3's place on the DNA is in doubt, the DNA is left out and the CDR3 is given as listed by TCRdb. The CDR3 sequence: CASSCPSTRGLEVFY. The V call is TRBV6-6, the J call TRBJ1-1; the table's D call of TRBD1 was not tested on the DNA. Germline values: CDR1 MNHNY, CDR2 SVGAGI (reference sequence). The CDR3 numbers 15 amino acids, ends counted.

As to this clonotype: One end of the junction is discordant with germline, which a read error may explain. The CDR3 bases are TGTGCCAGTAGTAGGCTCTCGAACATCGGGGAGCTGTTTTTT. Protein sequence: CASSRLSNIGELFF. This sequence joins TRBV19 and TRBJ2-2; D call uncertain. CDR1 and CDR2 (germline): LNHDA, SQIVND (reference sequence). The CDR3 spans 14 residues.

The chain combines TRBV10-3 with TRBJ2-1; no clear D gene. Per the germline V gene, CDR1 is ENHRY and CDR2 is SYGVKD. The CDR3 runs to 15 residues. V was clipped by 6 bases and J by 4 bases, with 16 bases between them. The chain's CDR3 is CAIREETTKYNEQFF. The CDR3 DNA reads as TGTGCCATCAGAGAAGAGACCACTAAATACAATGAGCAGTTCTTC.

The CDR3 nucleotides are TGTGCCAGCAGCTTAAGCCCAGATACGCAGTATTTT. It is translated as CASSLSPDTQYF. The chain is built from TRBV11-2 and TRBJ2-3; unclear D gene. Germline V gene data show CDR1 as SGHAT and CDR2 as FQNNGV. The CDR3 length is 12 residues. The ends were cut back, 2 bases at V and 4 bases at J, with 4 bases in the middle.

This chain connects TRBV24-1 to TRBJ2-1; 7 bases line up with TRBD2. V lost 4 bases and J lost 0; bases outside the gene matches: 17. Germline lookup yields CDR1 KGHDR and CDR2 SFDVKD. This CDR3 has 20 amino acids. Written as DNA, the CDR3 is TGTGCCACCAGTGACTTACCGGGGCTAGCGGCCGGTCACTCCTACAATGAGCAGTTCTTC. Protein: CATSDLPGLAAGHSYNEQFF.

The chain employs TRBV29-1 and TRBJ2-1; 11 bases fit TRBD2. The CDR3 covers 18 residues. Trimming took 4 bases from V and 0 from J; bases not matched to a gene: 11. CDR1 and CDR2 (germline): SQVTM, ANQGSEA. CDR3 loop: CSVVGGLAGGSSYNEQFF. The CDR3 DNA reads as TGCAGCGTTGTTGGGGGGCTAGCGGGAGGTAGCTCCTACAATGAGCAGTTCTTC.

Concerning this clonotype itself: The CDR3 end shows no conserved phenylalanine or tryptophan, and so a read error is likely. The DNA is left out, because the CDR3 cannot be placed on it with certainty; the CDR3 is given as TCRdb lists it. The rearrangement links TRBV11-2 to TRBJ2-6. Germline V gene data show CDR1 as SGHAT and CDR2 as FQNNGV. Counting both end residues, the CDR3 totals 14 amino acids. The CDR3 region is CARSKGSGANVMTL.

Concerning this clonotype: This may be a read error: a much more frequent sequence differs by one nucleotide. This chain uses TRBV28 with TRBJ1-4, with a weak D call TRBD1 (5 bases). The germline V and J ends were trimmed by 8 bases and 8 bases, with 18 bases remaining between them. CDR1 and CDR2 (germline): MDHEN, SYDVKM. The CDR3 extends over 14 amino acids. In nucleotides, the CDR3 is TGTGCCAGCGGTCTGACACGGGGCGAGGAAAAACTGTTTTTT. Its protein is CASGLTRGEEKLFF.

Points on this clonotype: At one end, the junction sequence differs from germline, possibly due to a read error. The rearrangement links TRBV6-1 to TRBJ1-1, with D perhaps TRBD1 (5 bases). There are 15 residues in the CDR3. Looked up from germline, CDR1 is MNHNS and CDR2 is SASEGT. CDR3 amino acids: CASIERDEIGTEAFF. The CDR3 nucleotides read TGTGCCAGCATTGAACGGGACGAAATTGGGACTGAAGCTTTCTTT.

In regard to this clonotype: One junction end disagrees with the germline gene, perhaps due to a read error. The chain has TRBV11-2 and TRBJ2-1; no definite D call. Germline CDR1 and CDR2: SGHAT and FQNNGV. The CDR3 runs 17 residues. CDR3 residues: CANSLMTAQSSYNEQFF. The CDR3 DNA reads TGTGCCAACAGCTTAATGACGGCCCAGAGCTCCTACAATGAGCAGTTCTTC. The variable domain in full, with the rest retrieved from reference TRBV11-2 and TRBJ2-1, is EAGVAQSPRYKIIEKRQSVAFWCNPISGHATLYWYQQILGQGPKLLIQFQNNGVVDDSQLPKDRFSAERLKGVDSTLKIQPAKLEDSAVYLCANSLMTAQSSYNEQFFGPGTRLTVL.

Points on this clonotype: One end of the junction does not line up with germline, which may come from a read error. DNA of the CDR3: TGTACCAGCAGTTTAGAGGCAGGGTTGGTTGGGCAGTTCTTC. Translating it yields CTSSLEAGLVGQFF. The rearrangement joins TRBV11-2 to TRBJ2-1, with D perhaps matching TRBD1 (5 bases). The V gene's germline CDR1 is SGHAT and CDR2 FQNNGV. The CDR3 has 14 amino acids.

As regards this clonotype: Germline is not matched at one junction end, which may reflect a read error. The rearrangement uses TRBV24-1 and TRBJ1-5; 7 bases are a match to TRBD1. This CDR3 contains 16 residues. Germline loops: CDR1 KGHDR, CDR2 SFDVKD. The CDR3 here is CATSGPDRKSKQPQHF. The CDR3 DNA is TGTGCCACCAGTGGCCCGGACAGGAAAAGCAAACAGCCCCAGCATTTT.

The DNA for the CDR3 is TGCGCCAGTAGCCCCCAGGGGCCTCCGAATGAAAAACTGTTTTTT. Protein: CASSPQGPPNEKLFF. The rearrangement joins TRBV5-1 to TRBJ1-4, with D possibly being TRBD1 (6 bases). The CDR3 totals 15 residues. V lost 8 bases to trimming and J lost 5 bases, with 19 bases between them. From germline, CDR1 is SGHRS and CDR2 YFSETQ. Filled out from reference TRBV5-1 and TRBJ1-4, the complete variable domain reads KAGVTQTPRYLIKTRGQQVTLSCSPISGHRSVSWYQQTPGQGLQFLFEYFSETQRNKGNFPGRFSGRQFSNSRSEMNVSTLELGDSALYLCASSPQGPPNEKLFFGSGTQLSVL.

This chain links TRBV29-1 with TRBJ2-7; a weak D match, TRBD1 (5 bases). Trimming stripped 7 bases from V and 2 bases from J, with 12 bases between. The CDR3 is 12 residues long. Germline V gene lookup returns CDR1 SQVTM and CDR2 ANQGSEA. CDR3 bases: TGCAGCGCCAAGGACACCACCTACGAGCAGTACTTC. This translates into CSAKDTTYEQYF.

This clonotype was seen at least ten times. The CDR3 sequence is CASSLAGGGSYEQYF. CDR3 nucleotide sequence: TGTGCCAGCAGCCTCGCTGGGGGAGGCTCCTACGAGCAGTACTTC. This sequence joins TRBV6-2 or TRBV6-3 and TRBJ2-7; weak D call: TRBD2 (6 bases). Germline assignment: CDR1 MNHEY and CDR2 SVGEGT. The CDR3 covers 15 residues. Trimming cost V 6 bases and J 0 bases, with 15 bases left between them.

At least ten counts were recorded for this clonotype. The CDR3 reads CASSQGGGSRSNEQFF. In DNA, the CDR3 is TGTGCCAGCAGCCAGGGGGGCGGGAGTCGCTCCAATGAGCAGTTCTTC. The chain is built from TRBV4-2 and TRBJ2-1, with a weak D call TRBD2 (7 bases). This CDR3 region has 16 residues. V lost 3 bases, J lost 6 bases, and 18 bases lay in between. The germline V gene has CDR1 LGHNA and CDR2 YNFKEQ.

The chain employs TRBV11-3 and TRBJ2-7; D uncertain. CDR1 is SGHNT, CDR2 YENEEA, per germline. CDR3 length: 12 amino acids. The CDR3 here is CNSSLTGYEQYF. The CDR3 nucleotides are TGTAACAGCAGCTTAACCGGGTACGAGCAGTACTTC.

A few counts support this clonotype. This may arise from a read error, as a much more abundant clone is one base away. In DNA form, the CDR3 reads TGTGCCAACAGCTTAGGTCCTAGCTACTCCTACGAGCAGTACTTC. Translation gives CANSLGPSYSYEQYF. The rearrangement joins TRBV7-9 to TRBJ2-7; TRBD2 is a possible D gene (5 bases). This CDR3 is built from 15 residues. Germline assignment: CDR1 SEHNR and CDR2 FQNEAQ (reference sequence).

Points on this clonotype: A read error may be the cause here, since a much bigger clone is one base away. This chain links TRBV4-2 with TRBJ1-5; D is possibly TRBD1 (5 bases). The CDR3 is 15 residues long. Germline-derived CDR1 and CDR2 are LGHNA and YNFKEQ. The CDR3 DNA follows: TGTGTCAGCAGCCAAGGGCTAGGGGAAGGTCAGCCCCAGCATTTT. This sequence encodes CVSSQGLGEGQPQHF.

Notes on this clonotype: Because it lacks the conserved phenylalanine or tryptophan at the end, this CDR3 is likely a read error. The gene calls are TRBV6-1 and TRBJ2-1; D gene unclear. CDR1 and CDR2 (germline): MNHNS, SASEGT. There are 15 residues in the CDR3. The CDR3 nucleotides read TGTGACAGCAGGTACTGGACCGACCCGGACAATGAGCAGTTCTCC. Translation gives CDSRYWTDPDNEQFS.

Regarding this clonotype: The CDR3 does not close with the conserved phenylalanine or tryptophan, likely indicating a read error. The chain combines TRBV6-2 or TRBV6-3 with TRBJ2-3; TRBD1 might be the D (5 bases). The DNA end is a closer match to TRBJ1-5, so the J assignment may be wrong. Per the germline V gene, CDR1 is MNHEY and CDR2 is SVGEGT. The CDR3 spans 15 residues. The CDR3 sequence: CASSYLKGDTDTQHY. CDR3 in DNA: TGTGCCAGCAGTTACCTCAAAGGGGATACAGATACGCAGCATTAT.

As concerns this clonotype: This may come from a read error, since a much larger clone is one base off. The genes are TRBV24-1 and TRBJ1-2, with D perhaps TRBD1 (5 bases). The CDR3 runs 12 residues. The germline V gene has CDR1 KGHDR and CDR2 SFDVKD. CDR3 nucleotide sequence: TGTGTCACCTCAGGGAATCACTATGGCTACACCTTC. It codes for CVTSGNHYGYTF.

This clonotype showed up just once. The CDR3 reads CASTKAGNGDQPQHF. DNA for the CDR3: TGTGCCAGCACCAAAGCGGGGAATGGCGATCAGCCCCAGCATTTT. The chain is built from TRBV12-3 or TRBV12-4 and TRBJ1-5; D is unresolved. Trimming took off 7 bases at V and 5 bases at J, with 18 bases between the two ends. The CDR3 is made up of 15 amino acids.

Regarding this clonotype: One end of the junction varies from germline; a read error may be responsible. The V gene is TRBV19, the J gene TRBJ2-2; tentatively, D is TRBD1 or TRBD2 (5 bases each). The CDR3 has 14 amino acids. The V gene's germline CDR1 is LNHDA and CDR2 SQIVND (reference sequence). This chain's CDR3 is CASSPPGRTGELFF. The DNA for the CDR3 is TGTGCTAGTAGTCCTCCGGGACGCACCGGGGAGCTGTTTTTT.

About this clonotype itself: This CDR3 fails to terminate in the conserved phenylalanine or tryptophan, so it likely reflects a read error. The limits of the CDR3 on the DNA are not certain, so only TCRdb's listed CDR3 is given. This chain uses TRBV11-1 with TRBJ2-1; the DNA was not compared with TRBD1, the D call given in the table. Germline CDR1 and CDR2: SGHAT and FQDESV (reference sequence). The CDR3 contains 15 residues when both ends are counted. CDR3 residues: CASSLEGTTYNEEFI.

Remarks on this clonotype: One end of the junction varies from germline; a read error may be responsible. CDR3 loop: CTSSGGISSGANVLSF. DNA of the CDR3: TGTACCAGCAGTGGGGGGATCTCTTCTGGGGCCAACGTCCTGTCTTTC. The rearrangement joins TRBV6-1 to TRBJ2-6, with a tentative D call TRBD2 (6 bases). Germline CDR1 reads MNHNS; CDR2 reads SASEGT. CDR3 size: 16 residues.

This clonotype was observed once. A clone one base away is much larger, so this may be a read error. The rearrangement joins TRBV5-1 to TRBJ2-1; 8 positions match TRBD1. CDR1 and CDR2 from the germline V gene are SGHRS and YFSETQ. This CDR3 is built from 15 residues. This chain's CDR3 is CASSLKDRVGNVQFF. CDR3 DNA: TGCGCCAGCAGCTTGAAGGACAGGGTTGGGAATGTGCAGTTCTTC.

This clonotype ranks as medium-sized. The genes are TRBV11-2 and TRBJ1-1; D call uncertain. CDR3 length equals 13 residues. The V and J ends lost 5 bases and 5 bases respectively, with 12 bases between them. Per the germline V gene, CDR1 is SGHAT and CDR2 is FQNNGV. CDR3 bases: TGTGCCAGCAGCGCTGATGGCCGGACTGAAGCTTTCTTT. It codes for CASSADGRTEAFF.

The V and J genes are TRBV12-3 or TRBV12-4 and TRBJ2-1, with 9 bases fitting TRBD2. The V segment lost 5 bases and the J segment 4 bases; nucleotides outside the gene matches: 9. The CDR3 totals 16 residues. This CDR3 reads CASSRSSGNPYNEQFF. CDR3 coding DNA: TGTGCCAGCAGTAGGTCTAGCGGGAATCCATACAATGAGCAGTTCTTC.

The chain uses TRBV5-5 and TRBJ2-1; 10 bases match TRBD2. Germline V gives CDR1 SGHKS, CDR2 YYEKEE (reference sequence). V shed 0 bases and J 7 bases; nucleotides not matched to a gene: 16. The CDR3 contains 19 residues. CDR3 nucleotides: TGTGCCAGCAGCTTGGTCCCAGCGGGGGGGGGGGGGATTTTGAATGAGCAGTTCTTC. Residues: CASSLVPAGGGGILNEQFF.

With respect to this clonotype: A read error may account for a junction end that differs from germline. The CDR3 region is CANSSGGISGHTRYF. In DNA form, the CDR3 reads TGTGCCAACAGCTCCGGAGGGATTTCGGGACATACGCGGTATTTT. This rearrangement joins TRBV11-2 to TRBJ2-3; D is tentatively TRBD1 or TRBD2 (6 bases each). The germline V gene has CDR1 SGHAT and CDR2 FQNNGV. CDR3 size: 15 residues.